This T cell receptor beta chain was identified during a study of blood T cell repertoires in COVID-19. TCRdb's copy holds only in-frame clones and misses some; the assay was immunoSEQ multiplex PCR. The table lists roughly 100,000 clones, 80% to 90% of them singletons. Germline V gene sequence: CDR1 SNHLY, CDR2 FYNNEI. The CDR3 has 13 residues. V was shortened by 10 bases and J by 2 bases, with 9 bases between the two germline ends. The sequence derives from a human donor in a cohort sampled during active COVID-19. The J gene is TRBJ2-6, the V gene TRBV2; D ambiguous. Sequenced input: peripheral blood. CDR3 sequence reads: CATLLTGANVLTF. The CDR3 coding sequence is TGTGCCACCCTACTCACTGGGGCCAACGTCCTGACTTTC.